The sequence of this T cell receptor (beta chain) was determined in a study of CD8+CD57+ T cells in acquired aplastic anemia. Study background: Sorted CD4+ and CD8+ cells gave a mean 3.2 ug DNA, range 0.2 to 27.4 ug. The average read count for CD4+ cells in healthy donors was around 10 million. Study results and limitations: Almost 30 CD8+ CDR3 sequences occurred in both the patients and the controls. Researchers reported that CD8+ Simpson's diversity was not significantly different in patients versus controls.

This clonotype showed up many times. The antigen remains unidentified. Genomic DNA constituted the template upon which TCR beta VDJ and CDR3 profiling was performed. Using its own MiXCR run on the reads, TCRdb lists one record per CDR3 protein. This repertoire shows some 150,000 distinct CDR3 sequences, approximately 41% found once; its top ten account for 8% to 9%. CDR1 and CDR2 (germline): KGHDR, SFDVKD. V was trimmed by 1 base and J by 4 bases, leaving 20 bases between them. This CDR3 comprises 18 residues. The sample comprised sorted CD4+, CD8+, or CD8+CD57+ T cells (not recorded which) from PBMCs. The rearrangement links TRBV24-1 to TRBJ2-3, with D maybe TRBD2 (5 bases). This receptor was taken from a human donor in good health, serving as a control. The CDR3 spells CATSDFPDSFPLADTQYF. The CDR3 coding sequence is TGTGCCACCAGTGATTTCCCGGACTCATTCCCTTTGGCAGATACGCAGTATTTT.